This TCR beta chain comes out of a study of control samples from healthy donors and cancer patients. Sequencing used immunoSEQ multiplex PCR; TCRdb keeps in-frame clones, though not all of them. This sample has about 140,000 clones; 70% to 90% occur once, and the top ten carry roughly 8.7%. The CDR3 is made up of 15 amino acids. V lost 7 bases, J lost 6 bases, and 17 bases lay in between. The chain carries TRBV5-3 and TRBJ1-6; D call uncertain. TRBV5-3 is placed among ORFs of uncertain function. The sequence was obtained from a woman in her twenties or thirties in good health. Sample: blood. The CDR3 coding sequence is TGTGCCAGATGTCTAGGGCCCCTTCTTAATTCACCCCTCCACTTT. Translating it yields CARCLGPLLNSPLHF.